Listed below are T cell receptor beta chains from one sample, sequenced in a study of cytomegalovirus exposure and HLA in healthy donors. TCRdb keeps only in-frame clones here, not all; method: immunoSEQ multiplex PCR. The repertoire consists of around 120,000 clones, with over 65% occurring once and the leading ten covering 9.5% to 13%. The sequencing sample was made of PBMCs. These receptors all come from a woman aged 45-59 years in good health and CMV-seropositive. CDR3s include the opening cysteine and the closing phenylalanine or tryptophan.

CDR3aa: CASSTTGVGAFF
v_gene: TRBV6-5
len: 12
j_gene: TRBJ1-1

CDR3aa: CASSQVTSRGGYTF
v_gene: TRBV14
len: 14
j_gene: TRBJ1-2

CDR3aa: CAISGGLARTGELFF
v_gene: TRBV10-3
len: 15
j_gene: TRBJ2-2

CDR3aa: CASSPHASGGNNEQFF
v_gene: TRBV7-2
len: 16
j_gene: TRBJ2-1

CDR3aa: CASSLEWANQPQHF
v_gene: TRBV28
len: 14
j_gene: TRBJ1-5

CDR3aa: CASSSFTDTQYF
v_gene: TRBV25-1
len: 12
j_gene: TRBJ2-3

CDR3aa: CASSSPRDTQYF
v_gene: TRBV7-8
len: 12
j_gene: TRBJ2-3

CDR3aa: CAWTGGGNQPQHF
v_gene: TRBV30
len: 13
j_gene: TRBJ1-5

CDR3aa: CASSQDTAGLNEQFF
v_gene: TRBV4-3
len: 15
j_gene: TRBJ2-1

CDR3aa: CATSRVASKGVNEQFF
v_gene: TRBV15
len: 16
j_gene: TRBJ2-1

CDR3aa: CASSQSGDGYTF
v_gene: TRBV16
len: 12
j_gene: TRBJ1-2